The sequence of this TCR beta chain was determined in a study of T-cell reconstitution after alpha-beta-depleted transplantation in children. Concerning this clonotype itself: Its antigen is unknown.

Study conclusions and caveats: Roughly two months post-transplant, alpha-beta T cells reportedly originated from several hundred graft clones that had expanded. TCRbeta diversity was high at day 60 in some patients (a result of surviving recipient T cells and thymic progenitors). The authors attributed T-cell counts and diversity one year after transplant mostly to newly produced T cells.

Using unique molecular identifiers, the investigators prepared the TCRbeta library. Each CDR3 protein gets one entry after TCRdb re-called the PCR reads with MiXCR. This table has approximately 630,000 distinct CDR3 sequences, around 13% appearing once. CDR3 length: 16 amino acids. The germline V and J ends were trimmed by 1 base and 4 bases, with 17 bases remaining between them. The germline CDR1 and CDR2 sequences are LNHNV and YYDKDF (reference sequence). The chain has TRBV15 and TRBJ2-7; perhaps D is TRBD1 or TRBD2 (5 bases each). The sample here was PBMCs, taken before TCRalphabeta/CD19-depleted stem cell transplant. The source is a girl aged 2-10 years with congenital amegakaryocytic thrombocytopenia, due to receive a stem cell transplant. The CDR3: CATSRGSTRGDYEQYF. The CDR3 DNA is TGTGCCACCAGCAGAGGAAGCACTAGGGGCGATTACGAGCAGTACTTC.